A selection of T cell receptor beta chains follows, all from one sample in a study of blood T cell repertoires in COVID-19. Sequencing was performed with immunoSEQ multiplex PCR; in TCRdb, only in-frame clones are kept and a portion is missing. The repertoire has 200,000 to 250,000 clones, around three quarters of them found once; the top ten carry less than 6%. Sequencing input: peripheral blood. These receptors were collected from a woman in her 70s with acute or convalescent COVID-19. CDR3s include the opening cysteine and the closing phenylalanine or tryptophan. A D gene is named only where the DNA matches it firmly. Rows give clone size only sometimes, using once, few, many, or a class for an expanded clone.

d_call	j_call	clone_size	v_call	cdr3_aa	cdr3_nt
TRBD2	TRBJ2-1	once	TRBV7-6	CASSSSSSGSFKTYNEQFF	TGTGCCAGCAGCTCAAGTTCCAGCGGGAGTTTCAAGACCTACAATGAGCAGTTCTTC
NA	TRBJ1-1	NA	TRBV15	CATSRDKQGNTEAFF	TGTGCCACCAGCAGAGATAAACAGGGGAACACTGAAGCTTTCTTT
NA	TRBJ1-4	NA	TRBV19	CASSPSGGLGEKLFF	TGTGCCAGTAGTCCGAGCGGGGGGCTCGGTGAAAAACTGTTTTTT
NA	TRBJ1-5	once	TRBV6-1	CASSEGGRQPQHF	TGTGCCAGCAGTGAGGGGGGTAGGCAGCCCCAGCATTTT
TRBD1	TRBJ1-5	NA	TRBV30	CAWNRQGTEPQHF	TGTGCCTGGAACAGACAGGGTACTGAGCCCCAGCATTTT
TRBD1	TRBJ2-3	NA	TRBV18	CASLGQGDTDTQYF	TGTGCCAGCCTCGGACAGGGGGACACAGATACGCAGTATTTT
TRBD2	TRBJ2-1	NA	TRBV30	CAWSVPRLAGTQYWAYNEQFF	TGTGCCTGGAGTGTACCTCGACTAGCGGGCACCCAGTACTGGGCCTACAATGAGCAGTTCTTC
TRBD2	TRBJ2-1	few	TRBV5-5	CASSLRLAGDYNEQFF	TGTGCCAGCAGCCTCCGGCTAGCGGGAGACTACAATGAGCAGTTCTTC
NA	TRBJ1-5	NA	TRBV6-1	CASSEVQDLNQPQHF	TGTGCCAGCAGTGAAGTACAGGACCTGAATCAGCCCCAGCATTTT
TRBD1	TRBJ1-2	NA	TRBV19	CASSILGQGAHNYGYTF	TGTGCCAGTAGTATTCTTGGACAGGGGGCGCATAACTATGGCTACACCTTC
NA	TRBJ2-2	few	TRBV18	CASSSDTGELFF	TGTGCCAGCTCATCGGACACCGGGGAGCTGTTTTTT
NA	TRBJ2-7	NA	TRBV30	CAWSVQGYSYEQYF	TGTGCCTGGAGCGTTCAGGGCTATTCCTACGAGCAGTACTTC
NA	TRBJ2-1	NA	TRBV5-4	CASSSQGSSNEQFF	TGTGCCAGCAGCTCGCAGGGTTCTTCCAATGAGCAGTTCTTC
TRBD1	TRBJ2-3	NA	TRBV7-9	CASSPTGQAILIDTQYF	TGTGCCAGCAGCCCTACCGGACAGGCGATATTAATAGATACGCAGTATTTT
TRBD1	TRBJ1-1	NA	TRBV3-1/TRBV3-2	CASSQWDRGPEAFF	TGTGCCAGCAGCCAGTGGGACAGGGGGCCTGAAGCTTTCTTT
TRBD1	TRBJ1-1	few	TRBV7-2	CASSLTGTANTEAFF	TGTGCCAGCAGCTTAACCGGGACAGCCAACACTGAAGCTTTCTTT
TRBD2	TRBJ2-3	NA	TRBV19	CASTTGGTDTQYF	TGTGCCAGTACGACGGGAGGAACAGATACGCAGTATTTT
NA	TRBJ1-5	NA	TRBV9	CASSVSPNQPQHF	TGTGCCAGCAGCGTTTCTCCGAATCAGCCCCAGCATTTT
TRBD1	TRBJ1-5	NA	TRBV4-1	CASSQDRTGSFSNQPQHF	TGCGCCAGCAGCCAAGATCGGACAGGATCTTTTAGCAATCAGCCCCAGCATTTT
NA	TRBJ2-7	NA	TRBV30	CAWSGRAAYEQYF	TGTGCCTGGAGTGGCAGGGCCGCTTACGAGCAGTACTTC
TRBD1	TRBJ2-1	few	TRBV18	CASSFTGGNDEQFF	TGTGCCAGCTCGTTCACAGGGGGCAACGATGAGCAGTTCTTC
NA	TRBJ2-1	NA	TRBV11-3	CASSQTYYNEQFF	TGTGCCAGCAGCCAGACTTATTACAATGAGCAGTTCTTC
TRBD2	TRBJ2-1	NA	TRBV28	CASSPGLGLSVGEQFF	TGTGCCAGCAGTCCGGGACTAGGTCTTAGCGTGGGTGAGCAGTTCTTC
NA	TRBJ1-1	once	TRBV12-3/TRBV12-4	CASSPTVNTEAFF	TGTGCCAGCAGTCCGACAGTTAACACTGAAGCTTTCTTT
TRBD2	TRBJ2-1	NA	TRBV7-9	CASSLPLRLAGVRNEQFF	TGTGCCAGCAGCTTACCACTCCGACTAGCGGGAGTACGAAATGAGCAGTTCTTC
NA	TRBJ1-1	once	TRBV29-1	CSSGSFNTEAFF	TGCAGCTCGGGTAGTTTCAACACTGAAGCTTTCTTT